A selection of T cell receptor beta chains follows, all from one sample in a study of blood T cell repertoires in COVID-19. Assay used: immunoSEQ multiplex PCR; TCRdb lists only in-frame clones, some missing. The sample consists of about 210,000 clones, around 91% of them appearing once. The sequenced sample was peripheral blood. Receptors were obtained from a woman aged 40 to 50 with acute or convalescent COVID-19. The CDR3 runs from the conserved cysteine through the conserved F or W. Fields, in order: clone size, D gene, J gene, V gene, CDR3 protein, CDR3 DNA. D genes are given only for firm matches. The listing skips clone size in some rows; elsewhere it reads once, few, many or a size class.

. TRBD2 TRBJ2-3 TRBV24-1 CATSQRTSGVTDTQYF TGTGCCACCAGCCAACGGACTAGCGGGGTAACAGATACGCAGTATTTT
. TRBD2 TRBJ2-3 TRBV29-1 CSVEGIAGVTDTQYF TGCAGCGTTGAAGGTATAGCGGGGGTAACAGATACGCAGTATTTT
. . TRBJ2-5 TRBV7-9 CASSPGDTQETQYF TGTGCCAGCAGCCCTGGGGACACCCAAGAGACCCAGTACTTC
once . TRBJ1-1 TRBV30 CAWRKQRYTEAFF TGTGCCTGGAGAAAGCAGCGGTACACTGAAGCTTTCTTT
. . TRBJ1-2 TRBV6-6 CASSQPGTLYGYTF TGTGCCAGCAGCCAGCCAGGGACACTCTATGGCTACACCTTC
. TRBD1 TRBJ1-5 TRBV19 CASSIGQARNQPQHF TGTGCCAGTAGTATCGGACAGGCCAGAAATCAGCCCCAGCATTTT
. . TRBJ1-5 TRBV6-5 CASRKTQVPNQPQHF TGTGCCAGCAGAAAAACTCAGGTTCCCAATCAGCCCCAGCATTTT
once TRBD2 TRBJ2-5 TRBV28 CASSLTGGRKTQYF TGTGCCAGCAGTTTAACGGGGGGGAGGAAGACCCAGTACTTC
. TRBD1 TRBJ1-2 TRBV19 CASSPRTGANYGYTF TGTGCCAGTAGTCCCAGGACAGGGGCGAACTATGGCTACACCTTC
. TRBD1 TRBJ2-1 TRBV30 CAWKIRDRVFNEQFF TGTGCCTGGAAGATCCGGGACAGGGTGTTCAATGAGCAGTTCTTC
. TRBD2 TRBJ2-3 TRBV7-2 CASSSQTSGGGDTQYF TGTGCCAGCAGTTCCCAGACTAGCGGGGGGGGAGATACGCAGTATTTT
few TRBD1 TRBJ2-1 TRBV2 CASSGRDRKLSYNEQFF TGTGCCAGCAGTGGCCGGGACAGAAAGCTCTCCTACAATGAGCAGTTCTTC
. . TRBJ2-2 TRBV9 CASSAPQGTGELFF TGTGCCAGCAGCGCCCCACAGGGCACCGGGGAGCTGTTTTTT
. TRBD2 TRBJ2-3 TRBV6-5 CASYSPRGGGTQYF TGTGCCAGCTACTCGCCCCGGGGGGGAGGTACGCAGTATTTT
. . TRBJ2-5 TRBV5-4 CASSLKETQYF TGTGCCAGCAGCCTTAAAGAGACCCAGTACTTC
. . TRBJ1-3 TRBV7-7 CASSLDGQMPGNTIYF TGTGCCAGCAGCTTAGATGGACAGATGCCTGGAAACACCATATATTTT
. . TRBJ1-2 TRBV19 CASRLQGNYGYTF TGTGCCAGTAGGCTACAGGGAAACTATGGCTACACCTTC
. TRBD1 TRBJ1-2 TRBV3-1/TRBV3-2 CASSRITDRGPLYGYTF TGTGCCAGCAGTCGAATAACGGACAGGGGGCCCCTCTATGGCTACACCTTC
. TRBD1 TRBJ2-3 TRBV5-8 CASQGARFFEVHTDTQYF TGTGCCAGCCAGGGGGCACGGTTTTTTGAGGTTCACACAGATACGCAGTATTTT
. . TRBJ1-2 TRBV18 CASSPQDGKTNYGYTF TGTGCCAGCTCACCACAAGACGGGAAAACTAACTATGGCTACACCTTC
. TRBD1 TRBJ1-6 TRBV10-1 CASSAGQGTPLHF TGCGCCAGCAGTGCGGGACAGGGGACACCCCTCCACTTT
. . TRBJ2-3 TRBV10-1 CASGGPDTQYF TGCGCCAGCGGGGGCCCAGATACGCAGTATTTT
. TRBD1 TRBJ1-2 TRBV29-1 CSVFPGQGHGGYGYTF TGCAGCGTTTTCCCGGGACAGGGGCATGGAGGCTATGGCTACACCTTC
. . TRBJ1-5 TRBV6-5 CASITGNQPQHF TGTGCCAGCATTACAGGGAATCAGCCCCAGCATTTT
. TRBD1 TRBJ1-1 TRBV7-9 CASSGQVEAFF TGTGCCAGCAGCGGACAGGTTGAAGCTTTCTTT
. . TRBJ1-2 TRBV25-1 CASQEGSYGYTF TGTGCCAGCCAGGAGGGCTCCTATGGCTACACCTTC
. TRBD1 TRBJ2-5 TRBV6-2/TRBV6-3 CASSPSTGLRTQYF TGTGCCAGCAGCCCCTCGACAGGGTTGAGGACCCAGTACTTC
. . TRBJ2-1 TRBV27 CASRGASRWADNEQFF TGTGCCAGCAGGGGGGCTAGCCGATGGGCAGACAATGAGCAGTTCTTC
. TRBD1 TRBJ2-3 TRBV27 CASSSGQGADTQYF TGTGCCAGCAGTTCGGGACAGGGTGCAGATACGCAGTATTTT
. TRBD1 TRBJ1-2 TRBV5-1 CASSRHLVRGHDYGYTF TGCGCCAGCAGCCGCCATTTGGTCAGGGGGCACGACTATGGCTACACCTTC
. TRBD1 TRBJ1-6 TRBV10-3 CAISESRTGSPYNSPLHF TGTGCCATCAGTGAGTCAAGGACAGGGTCTCCCTATAATTCACCCCTCCACTTT
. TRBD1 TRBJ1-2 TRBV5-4 CASSLEGTASPIYGYTF TGTGCCAGCAGCTTGGAAGGGACAGCATCACCCATATATGGCTACACCTTC
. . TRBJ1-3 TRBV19 CASSIGAAGRSGTIYF TGTGCCAGTAGTATAGGGGCAGCCGGGCGAAGCGGCACCATATATTTT
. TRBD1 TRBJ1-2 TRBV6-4 CASSDRIGQVYGYTF TGTGCCAGCAGTGACCGAATAGGACAGGTTTATGGCTACACCTTC
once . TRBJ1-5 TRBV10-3 CAISESWGQSNQPQHF TGTGCCATCAGTGAGTCATGGGGACAAAGCAATCAGCCCCAGCATTTT
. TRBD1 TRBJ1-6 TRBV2 CASRSTGVWSPLHF TGTGCCAGCAGATCGACAGGGGTATGGTCACCCCTCCACTTT
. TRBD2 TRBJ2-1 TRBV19 CASSIRGGSYNEQFF TGTGCCAGTAGTATAAGGGGAGGGTCCTACAATGAGCAGTTCTTC
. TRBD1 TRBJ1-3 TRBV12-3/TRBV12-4 CASSGTAGNTIYF TGTGCCAGCAGCGGGACAGCTGGAAACACCATATATTTT
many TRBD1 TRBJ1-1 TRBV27 CASSPTGTGGFEAFF TGTGCCAGCAGTCCAACCGGGACAGGGGGCTTTGAAGCTTTCTTT
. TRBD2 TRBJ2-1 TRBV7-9 CASSLESGGAGEQFF TGTGCCAGCAGCCTCGAAAGCGGGGGGGCAGGGGAGCAGTTCTTC
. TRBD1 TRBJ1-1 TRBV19 CASNVGTGQTMNTEAFF TGTGCCAGCAACGTCGGGACAGGGCAAACCATGAACACTGAAGCTTTCTTT
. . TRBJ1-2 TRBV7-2 CASSSGYGQSNYGYTF TGTGCCAGCAGCTCGGGTTACGGACAATCCAACTATGGCTACACCTTC
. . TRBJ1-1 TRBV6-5 CASTLGGVGTEAFF TGTGCCAGCACCTTGGGGGGTGTGGGCACTGAAGCTTTCTTT
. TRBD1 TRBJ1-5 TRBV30 CAWSEGARGNQPQHF TGTGCCTGGAGTGAGGGGGCTCGGGGCAATCAGCCCCAGCATTTT
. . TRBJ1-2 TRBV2 CASSDGSGAINYGYTF TGTGCCAGCAGTGATGGGTCAGGGGCGATCAACTATGGCTACACCTTC
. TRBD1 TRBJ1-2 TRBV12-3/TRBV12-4 CASSLSGGYGYTF TGTGCCAGCAGTTTATCAGGGGGTTATGGCTACACCTTC
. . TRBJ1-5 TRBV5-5 CASSFKGDQPQHF TGTGCCAGCAGCTTTAAAGGGGATCAGCCCCAGCATTTT
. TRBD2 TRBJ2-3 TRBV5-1 CASSISLAGKTDTQYF TGCGCCAGCAGCATATCACTAGCGGGGAAAACAGATACGCAGTATTTT
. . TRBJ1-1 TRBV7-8 CASSLAPPVNTEAFF TGTGCCAGCAGCTTAGCCCCTCCAGTGAACACTGAAGCTTTCTTT
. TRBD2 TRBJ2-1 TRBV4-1 CASSQVGLAGGEEQFF TGCGCCAGCAGCCAAGTGGGACTAGCGGGGGGAGAGGAGCAGTTCTTC
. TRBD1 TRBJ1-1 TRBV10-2 CASSQGQVTEAFF TGCGCCAGCAGCCAGGGACAGGTCACTGAAGCTTTCTTT
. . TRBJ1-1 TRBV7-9 CASSPPLNTEAFF TGTGCCAGCAGCCCCCCCTTGAACACTGAAGCTTTCTTT
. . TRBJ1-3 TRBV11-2 CASSETPGLLSGNTIYF TGTGCCAGCAGCGAAACTCCGGGACTCCTCTCTGGAAACACCATATATTTT
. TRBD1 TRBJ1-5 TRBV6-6 CASSAETGGMQPQHF TGTGCCAGCAGCGCAGAGACAGGGGGCATGCAGCCCCAGCATTTT
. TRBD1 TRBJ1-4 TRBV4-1 CASSPGQPATNEKLFF TGCGCCAGCAGCCCGGGACAGCCAGCAACTAATGAAAAACTGTTTTTT
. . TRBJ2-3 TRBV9 CASSVLGGTSTDTQYF TGTGCCAGCAGCGTTCTTGGGGGGACCTCCACAGATACGCAGTATTTT
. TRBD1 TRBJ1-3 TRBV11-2 CASSLDRYSGNTIYF TGTGCCAGCAGCCTGGACAGGTACTCTGGAAACACCATATATTTT
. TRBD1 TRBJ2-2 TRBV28 CASSSWTGGWDGELFF TGTGCCAGCAGTTCCTGGACAGGGGGCTGGGACGGGGAGCTGTTTTTT
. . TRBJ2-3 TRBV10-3 CAGAGAYGTDTQYF TGTGCCGGGGCGGGGGCTTATGGTACAGATACGCAGTATTTT
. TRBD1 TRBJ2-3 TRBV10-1 CASSEYRGSGDTQYF TGCGCCAGCAGTGAGTACAGGGGAAGTGGAGATACGCAGTATTTT